Sequencing of this T cell receptor (beta chain) was carried out in a study of CD8 T cells in ankylosing spondylitis. This clonotype was observed a few times. V was shortened by 1 base and J by 2 bases, with 8 bases between the two germline ends. The CDR3 extends over 14 amino acids. The germline gives CDR1 SEHNR, CDR2 FQNEAQ (reference sequence). TCRdb independently ran MiXCR on the 5' RACE reads; one entry per CDR3 protein. Among over 60,000 distinct CDR3 sequences listed, about 5.7% were seen once. Sequences were obtained from blood, either unsorted or a sorted T cell fraction (not recorded which). The receptor's source is a male donor with ankylosing spondylitis or in good health (not recorded which). The genes are TRBV7-9 and TRBJ1-1; the D is unclear. CDR3 residues: CASSLVAGNTEAFF. CDR3 bases: TGTGCCAGCAGCTTAGTCGCAGGAAACACTGAAGCTTTCTTT.